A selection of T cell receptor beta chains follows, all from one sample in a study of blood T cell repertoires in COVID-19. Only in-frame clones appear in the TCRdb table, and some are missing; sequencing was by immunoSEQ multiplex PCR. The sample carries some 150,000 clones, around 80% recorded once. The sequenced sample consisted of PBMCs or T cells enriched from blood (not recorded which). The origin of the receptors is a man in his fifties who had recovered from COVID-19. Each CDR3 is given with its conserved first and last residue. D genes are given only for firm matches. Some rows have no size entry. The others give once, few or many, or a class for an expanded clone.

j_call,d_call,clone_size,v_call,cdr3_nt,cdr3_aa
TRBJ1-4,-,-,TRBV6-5,TGTGCCAGCAGAACAAACCGGGACACCAATGAAAAACTGTTTTTT,CASRTNRDTNEKLFF
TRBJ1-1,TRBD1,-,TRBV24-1,TGTGCCACCAGTGTTTTGGACAGGGTGAACACTGAAGCTTTCTTT,CATSVLDRVNTEAFF
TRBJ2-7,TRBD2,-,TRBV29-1,TGCAGCGTCCGCAGCGGGGCCTACGAGCAGTACTTC,CSVRSGAYEQYF
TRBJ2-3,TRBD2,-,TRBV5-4,TGTGCCAGCAGCCTAGGATACGGGACTAGCTCAGATACGCAGTATTTT,CASSLGYGTSSDTQYF
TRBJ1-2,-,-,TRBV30,TGTGCCTGGAGTCCCCTCCCGAGCTATGGCTACACCTTC,CAWSPLPSYGYTF
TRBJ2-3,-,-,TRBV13,TGTGCCAGCAGCTCTCCGGGCTATTCTACGGGGATGAGCACAGATACGCAGTATTTT,CASSSPGYSTGMSTDTQYF
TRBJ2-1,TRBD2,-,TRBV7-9,TGTGCCAGCAGCACTAGCGGGGGGGCCTACAATGAGCAGTTCTTC,CASSTSGGAYNEQFF
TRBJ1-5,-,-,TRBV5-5,TGTGCCAGCAGCCGTGACCCGGAGCAGCCCCAGCATTTT,CASSRDPEQPQHF
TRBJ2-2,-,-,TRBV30,TGTGCCCGGACCTGGGGGGACACCGGGGAGCTGTTTTTT,CARTWGDTGELFF
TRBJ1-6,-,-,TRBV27,TGTGCCAGCAGTATAACTCCTAGGACTGGATATAATTCACCCCTCCACTTT,CASSITPRTGYNSPLHF
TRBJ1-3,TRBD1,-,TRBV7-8,TGTGCCAGCAGCCGCCAGGGGGGTATGTCTGGAAACACCATATATTTT,CASSRQGGMSGNTIYF
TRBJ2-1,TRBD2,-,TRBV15,TGTGCCACCAGCAGAGCTGGTAGCGGGAGCGACAATGAGCAGTTCTTC,CATSRAGSGSDNEQFF
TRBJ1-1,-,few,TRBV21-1,TGTGCCAGCAGTCCAGACATGAATACTGAAGCTTTCTTT,CASSPDMNTEAFF
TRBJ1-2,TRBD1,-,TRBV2,TGTGCCAGCAGTGAACAGGGACAGGGATATGGCTACACCTTC,CASSEQGQGYGYTF
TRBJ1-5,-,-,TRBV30,TGTGCCTGGAGTACCATAGGGGCCCAGCCCCAGCATTTT,CAWSTIGAQPQHF
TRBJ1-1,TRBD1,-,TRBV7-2,TGTGCCAGCAGCCTCGGACAGGGGCTGAACACTGAAGCTTTCTTT,CASSLGQGLNTEAFF
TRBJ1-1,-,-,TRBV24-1,TGTGCCACCAGTGATTCGGGGGTCAGGACTGAAGCTTTCTTT,CATSDSGVRTEAFF
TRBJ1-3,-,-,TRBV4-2,TGTGCCAGCAGCCAAGCGAGGGGGTCAGGCGGAAACACCATATATTTT,CASSQARGSGGNTIYF